Below are 5 T cell receptor beta chains sequenced from a single sample in a study of siplizumab effects on memory and regulatory T cells. Assay used: immunoSEQ multiplex PCR; TCRdb lists only in-frame clones, some missing. The sample holds 55,000 to 65,000 clones, around 97% seen once. Input material: naive CD8+ T cells sorted from blood. The receptors were gathered from a human donor in good health.

V and J are TRBV7-8 and TRBJ1-1; unclear D gene. From germline, CDR1 is SGHVS and CDR2 FQNEAQ. There are 14 residues in the CDR3. V lost 1 base, J lost 2 bases, and 8 bases lay in between. The CDR3 spells CASSLGSTNTEAFF. The CDR3 nucleotides read TGTGCCAGCAGCTTAGGGTCGACAAACACTGAAGCTTTCTTT.

This chain's CDR3 is CASSPEQNTEAFF. The CDR3 nucleotides read TGCGCCAGCAGCCCGGAGCAGAACACTGAAGCTTTCTTT. This chain joins TRBV4-1 and TRBJ1-1, with unresolved D. Trimming pared 4 bases from V and 1 base from J, leaving 7 bases between. Germline V gives CDR1 MGHRA, CDR2 YSYEKL. The CDR3 covers 13 residues.

V usage is TRBV11-2 and J usage is TRBJ2-3, with 7 bases identical to TRBD2. The germline V gene has CDR1 SGHAT and CDR2 FQNNGV. The CDR3 sequence is 18 residues long. Unmatched junction bases numbered 13, after V lost 2 bases and J lost 2 bases. Written as DNA, the CDR3 is TGTGCCAGCAGCTTAAAGGGACTACCAAAATCGACCACAGATACGCAGTATTTT. This codes for CASSLKGLPKSTTDTQYF. Using reference TRBV11-2 and TRBJ2-3 for the parts outside the CDR3, the full variable domain is EAGVAQSPRYKIIEKRQSVAFWCNPISGHATLYWYQQILGQGPKLLIQFQNNGVVDDSQLPKDRFSAERLKGVDSTLKIQPAKLEDSAVYLCASSLKGLPKSTTDTQYFGPGTRLTVL.

This rearrangement joins TRBV25-1 to TRBJ2-1; no reliable D call. Trimming left V 1 base short and J 4 bases short, with 5 bases between. The CDR3 is 13 amino acids. Germline-derived CDR1 and CDR2 are MGHDK and SYGVNS. As DNA, the CDR3 is TGTGCCAGCAGTGAATCTCAATACAATGAGCAGTTCTTC. This codes for CASSESQYNEQFF.

The chain recombines TRBV6-5 with TRBJ2-1, with a possible D match to TRBD2 (5 bases). Deletions cut 6 bases from V and 10 bases from J, with 16 bases between. The germline V gene encodes CDR1 MNHEY and CDR2 SVGAGI. CDR3 length equals 13 residues. CDR3 bases: TGTGCCAGCAGCGGGCTGGGAGCGGAAGAGCAGTTCTTC. Protein: CASSGLGAEEQFF.